This TCR beta chain is from a study of vaccination and CD4 T cells after COVID-19. Study information: Each control culture was treated with a CEFX pool, an HIV-1 Nef pool, or no peptide. Overall study findings and caveats: Vaccine-specific clones numbering 304 of 307 showed spike mono-reactivity in convalescent patients.

This CDR3 spans 15 amino acids. V was cut by 3 bases and J by 3 bases, with 16 bases left in between. Germline V gene lookup returns CDR1 DFQATT and CDR2 SNEGSKA (reference sequence). By sample fraction, this clonotype is medium-sized. The antigen is unknown. Oncomine TCR Beta short-read sequencing was applied to DNA from cultured CD4+ T cells. DNA came from CD4+ T cells after culture. TCRdb re-called the PCR reads through MiXCR, storing one row per CDR3 protein. The sample lists thousands of distinct CDR3 sequences, 40% to 45% seen once, with 30% to 40% in the top ten. Treatment given: approximately 9-day PBMC culture with coronavirus spike peptide pools or control peptides (ViraFEST assay).

This sequence was found in a human donor who had recovered from COVID-19. The chain joins TRBV20-1 to TRBJ2-3; D ambiguous. Sequences were obtained from CD4+ T cells from blood, cultured in vitro. In DNA form, the CDR3 reads TGCAGTGCTAGGCCCCCCCGCCATCCGACAGATACGCAGTATTTT. Its protein is CSARPPRHPTDTQYF.